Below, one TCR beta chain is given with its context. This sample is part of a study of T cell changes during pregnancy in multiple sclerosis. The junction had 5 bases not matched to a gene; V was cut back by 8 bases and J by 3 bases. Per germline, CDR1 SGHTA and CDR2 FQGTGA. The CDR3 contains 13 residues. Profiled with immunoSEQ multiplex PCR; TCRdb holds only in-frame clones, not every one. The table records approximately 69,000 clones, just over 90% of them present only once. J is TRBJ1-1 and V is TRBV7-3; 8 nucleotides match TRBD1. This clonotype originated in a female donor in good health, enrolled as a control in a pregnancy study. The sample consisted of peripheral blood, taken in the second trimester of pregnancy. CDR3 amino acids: CASGRGPDTEAFF. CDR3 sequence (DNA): TGTGCCAGCGGCAGGGGGCCAGACACTGAAGCTTTCTTT.